The present T cell receptor (beta chain) was sequenced within a study of T cells in Graves' hyperthyroidism and ophthalmopathy (dated by TCRdb to the late 2010s). Study-level background: Peripheral blood samples were taken at the time of initial diagnosis, prior to any treatment. Whether ophthalmopathy could be predicted prospectively was tested in an independent validation cohort made up of some 20 hyperthyroidism patients plus 17 patients who later progressed to ophthalmopathy. The roughly 94 discovery patients were randomly split 7:3 into training and test sets. Thyroid tissue and blood T-cell repertoires from about six Graves' hyperthyroidism patients were also compared in the study. After blood sampling, hyperthyroidism patients were treated with methimazole at a starting dose of 30 mg daily, and ophthalmopathy patients were treated with high-dose intravenous methylprednisolone. According to the paper, TCR Vbeta CDR3 sequencing was carried out on approximately 140 peripheral blood samples, which came from 40 to 45 ophthalmopathy, 75 or so hyperthyroidism and roughly 17 progressor patients. TCR V-J signatures able to tell the groups apart were searched for in a discovery cohort of 100 patients, of whom 43 had Graves' ophthalmopathy and roughly 57 had stable Graves' hyperthyroidism.

The paper's findings and limits, for the study overall: Ophthalmopathy was separated from stable hyperthyroidism by a 13 V-J signature model, with approximately 86% sensitivity and roughly 81% specificity obtained in cross-validation and 80%/75% obtained in testing. In validation, the model predicted progression to ophthalmopathy a median of approximately 6.3 months before onset, with approximately 70% sensitivity and roughly 72% specificity. Most expanded thyroid clonotypes (frequency above 0.001) were also detected in blood, suggesting blood repertoires may reflect thyroid immune responses. No statistical method was used to set the sample size in advance, and investigators knew the group allocation.

Relative to germline, V is missing 6 bases and J is missing 3 bases, with 8 bases of the junction outside any gene match. The CDR3, cysteine through phenylalanine, is 14 amino acids long. Only CDR3 DNA is held: 42 bases, read in frame from base 1. Reading the germline V gene gives CDR1 SGHTS and CDR2 YDEGEE. TCR beta CDR3 regions were amplified from RNA transcripts. The first round of RT-PCR for the TCR CDR3 was performed with the HTBI primer set and the Qiagen OneStep RT-PCR kit. The libraries were constructed in a second round of multiplex PCR and then size-selected and purified. The libraries were sequenced on an Illumina HiSeq2000 using paired-end 100 bp reads. The source study handled its data this way. Raw data were processed with SOAPnuke, discarding reads with adapters, uncalled bases, mean Phred below 15, or no exact constant-primer or identifier match. COPE v1.2.5 was used to merge the high-quality paired reads, and each unique nucleotide sequence was defined as a clonotype. MiTCR v1.1 was used to align clonotypes to the IMGT TRBV, TRBD and TRBJ reference segments. The analysis included only V-J combinations with a frequency above 0.0001, which together covered 99% to 99.2% of the repertoires. The TCS score was defined as F50 (clonal expansion) divided by E x V (chaos), with BLOSUM62-based TCRdist calculated between CDR3 peptides within each V-J. Welch's t-statistics and random forest reduced several hundred V-J features to 13, which were used in a naive Bayes classifier (R e1071). In-frame beta chains were kept once TCRdb had trimmed the public reads at Q25 with fastp and called clones with MiXCR. Every entry covers one CDR3 protein and lists the most common genes and DNA from its rows. Here the V and J calls rest on TCRdb's processing, not on the authors' analysis. The sample profile shows under 300,000 distinct CDR3 sequences; nearly 15% of them were found once. The leading ten clones occupy around 30% of the sample.

With regard to this clonotype: Its antigen is not yet known. The sample holds no much larger clone one base away, and base qualities are not on file.

Hyperthyroidism patients were aged 18 to 65 years and newly diagnosed, with disease duration of less than 2 months. Any patient with an uncontrolled infection, another autoimmune disease, pregnancy or lactation was excluded. Clinical symptoms, serum thyroxine and TRAb, thyroid ultrasound, and orbital computed tomography formed the basis for the diagnoses. Blood from progressor patients was drawn when they were first diagnosed with hyperthyroidism, before any ophthalmopathy symptoms appeared. PBMCs were isolated from roughly 10 ml of fresh peripheral blood by Ficoll-Paque density gradient centrifugation. Progressor patients were initially diagnosed with Graves' hyperthyroidism and developed ophthalmopathy during follow-up. Total RNA was extracted with Trizol reagent, and quality was checked on an Agilent 2100 Bioanalyzer.

This clonotype was sampled from a woman aged 45-65 years with Graves' hyperthyroidism that later progressed to Graves' ophthalmopathy. The sequencing sample was made of blood. The V and J segments used are TRBV5-8 and TRBJ2-7, with 8 junctional bases fitting TRBD1. The DNA sequence reads TGTGCCAGCACCCCCGGGACAGGTAACTACGAGCAGTACTTC. This is translated as CASTPGTGNYEQYF.